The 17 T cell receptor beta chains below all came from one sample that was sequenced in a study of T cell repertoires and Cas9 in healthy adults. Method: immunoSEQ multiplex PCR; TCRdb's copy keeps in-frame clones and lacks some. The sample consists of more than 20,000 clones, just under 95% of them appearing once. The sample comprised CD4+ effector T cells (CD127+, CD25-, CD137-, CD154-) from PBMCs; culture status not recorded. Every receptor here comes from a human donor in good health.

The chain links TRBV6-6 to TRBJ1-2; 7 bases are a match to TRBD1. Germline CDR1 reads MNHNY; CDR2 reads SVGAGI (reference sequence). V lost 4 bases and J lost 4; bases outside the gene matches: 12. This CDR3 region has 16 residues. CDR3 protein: CASSSGSGDRIYGYTF. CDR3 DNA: TGTGCCAGCAGTTCGGGGTCCGGGGACAGAATCTATGGCTACACCTTC.

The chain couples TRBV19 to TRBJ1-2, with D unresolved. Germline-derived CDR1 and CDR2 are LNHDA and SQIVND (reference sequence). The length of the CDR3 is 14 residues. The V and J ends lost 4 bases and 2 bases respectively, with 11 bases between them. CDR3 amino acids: CASSTLAANYGYTF. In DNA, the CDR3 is TGTGCCAGTAGTACCCTTGCAGCAAACTATGGCTACACCTTC.

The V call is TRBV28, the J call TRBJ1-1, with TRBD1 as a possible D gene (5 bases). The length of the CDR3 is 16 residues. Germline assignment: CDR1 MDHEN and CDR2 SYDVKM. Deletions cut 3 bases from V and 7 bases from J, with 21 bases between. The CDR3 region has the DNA TGTGCCAGCAGTTTCTCACGGGACTATCGGGGTAATGAAGCTTTCTTT. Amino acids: CASSFSRDYRGNEAFF.

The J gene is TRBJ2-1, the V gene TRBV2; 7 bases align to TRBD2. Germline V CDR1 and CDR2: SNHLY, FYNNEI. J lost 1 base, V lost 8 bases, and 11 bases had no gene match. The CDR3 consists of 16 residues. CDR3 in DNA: TGTGCCAGCGGAAGAAAGCGGGAAGTATCCTACAATGAGCAGTTCTTC. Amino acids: CASGRKREVSYNEQFF. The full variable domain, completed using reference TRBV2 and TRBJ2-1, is EPEVTQTPSHQVTQMGQEVILRCVPISNHLYFYWYRQILGQKVEFLVSFYNNEISEKSEIFDDQFSVERPDGSNFTLKIRSTKLEDSAMYFCASGRKREVSYNEQFFGPGTRLTVL.

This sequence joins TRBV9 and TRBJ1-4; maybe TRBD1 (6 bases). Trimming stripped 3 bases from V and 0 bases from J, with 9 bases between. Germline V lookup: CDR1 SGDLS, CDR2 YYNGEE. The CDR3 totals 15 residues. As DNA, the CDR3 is TGTGCCAGCAGCGCCCGGACAGCAACTAATGAAAAACTGTTTTTT. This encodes CASSARTATNEKLFF.

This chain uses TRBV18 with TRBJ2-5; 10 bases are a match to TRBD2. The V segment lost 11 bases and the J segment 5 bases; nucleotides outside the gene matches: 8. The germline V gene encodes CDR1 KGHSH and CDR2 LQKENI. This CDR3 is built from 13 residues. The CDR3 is CAGAGGLTETQYF. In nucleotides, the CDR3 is TGTGCCGGAGCGGGAGGGCTGACGGAGACCCAGTACTTC.

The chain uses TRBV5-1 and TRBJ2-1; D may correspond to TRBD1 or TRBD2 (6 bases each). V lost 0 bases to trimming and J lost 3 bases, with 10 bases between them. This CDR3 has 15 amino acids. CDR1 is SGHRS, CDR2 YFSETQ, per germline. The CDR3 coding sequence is TGCGCCAGCAGCTTGGCGGGGGCCGTCTACAATGAGCAGTTCTTC. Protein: CASSLAGAVYNEQFF.

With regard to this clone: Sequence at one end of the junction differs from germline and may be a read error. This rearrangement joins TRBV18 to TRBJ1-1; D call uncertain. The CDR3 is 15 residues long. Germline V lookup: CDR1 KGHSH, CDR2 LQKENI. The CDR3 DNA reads TGTGCCAGCTCCCCACGGGCAGTGGGTAGGACTGAAGCTTTCTTT. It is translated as CASSPRAVGRTEAFF.

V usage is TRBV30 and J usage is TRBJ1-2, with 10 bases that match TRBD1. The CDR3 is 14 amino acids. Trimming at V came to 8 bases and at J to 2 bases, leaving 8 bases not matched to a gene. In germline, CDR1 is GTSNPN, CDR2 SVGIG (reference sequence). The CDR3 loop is CARGRTGGNYGYTF. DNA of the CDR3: TGTGCCCGCGGGCGGACAGGGGGGAACTATGGCTACACCTTC.

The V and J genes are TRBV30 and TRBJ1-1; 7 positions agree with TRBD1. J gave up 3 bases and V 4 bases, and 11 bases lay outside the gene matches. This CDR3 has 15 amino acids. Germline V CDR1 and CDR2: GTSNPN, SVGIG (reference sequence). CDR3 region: CAWTLKGGRDTEAFF. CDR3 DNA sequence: TGTGCCTGGACCCTGAAAGGGGGCCGGGACACTGAAGCTTTCTTT.

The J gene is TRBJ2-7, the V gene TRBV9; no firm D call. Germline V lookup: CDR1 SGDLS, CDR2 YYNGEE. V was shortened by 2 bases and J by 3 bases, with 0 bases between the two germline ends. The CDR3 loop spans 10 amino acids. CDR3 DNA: TGTGCCAGCAGCGTCTACGAGCAGTACGTC. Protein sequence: CASSVYEQYV.

The CDR3 nucleotides read TGTGCCAGCAGAACAATTAATGAAAAACTGTTTTTT. It is translated as CASRTINEKLFF. The chain has TRBV27 and TRBJ1-4, with no clear D. CDR1 is MNHEY, CDR2 SMNVEV, per germline (reference sequence). This CDR3 comprises 12 residues. The ends were cut back, 6 bases at V and 4 bases at J, with 6 bases in the middle. Complete variable domain (other parts from reference TRBV27 and TRBJ1-4): EAQVTQNPRYLITVTGKKLTVTCSQNMNHEYMSWYRQDPGLGLRQIYYSMNVEVTDKGDVPEGYKVSRKEKRNFPLILESPSPNQTSLYFCASRTINEKLFFGSGTQLSVL.

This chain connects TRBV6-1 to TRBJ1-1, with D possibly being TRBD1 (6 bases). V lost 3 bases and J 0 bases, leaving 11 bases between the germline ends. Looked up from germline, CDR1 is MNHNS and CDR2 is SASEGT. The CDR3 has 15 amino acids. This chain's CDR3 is CASSDPGQLNTEAFF. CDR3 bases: TGTGCCAGCAGTGATCCCGGACAGCTGAACACTGAAGCTTTCTTT.

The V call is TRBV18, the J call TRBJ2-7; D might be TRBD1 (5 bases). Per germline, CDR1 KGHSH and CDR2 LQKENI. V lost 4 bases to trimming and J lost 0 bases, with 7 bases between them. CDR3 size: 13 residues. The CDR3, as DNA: TGTGCCAGCTCACGACAGAGCTCCTACGAGCAGTACTTC. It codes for CASSRQSSYEQYF.

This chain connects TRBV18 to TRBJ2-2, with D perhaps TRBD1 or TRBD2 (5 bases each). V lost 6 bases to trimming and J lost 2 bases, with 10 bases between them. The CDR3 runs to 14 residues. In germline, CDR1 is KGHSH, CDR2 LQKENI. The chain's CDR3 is CASSRDANTGELFF. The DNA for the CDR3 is TGTGCCAGCTCTCGGGACGCTAACACCGGGGAGCTGTTTTTT.

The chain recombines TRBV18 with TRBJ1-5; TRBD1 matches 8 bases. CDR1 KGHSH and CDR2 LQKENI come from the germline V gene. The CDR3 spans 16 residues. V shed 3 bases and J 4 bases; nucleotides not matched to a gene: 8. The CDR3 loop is CASSPATGGRNQPQHF. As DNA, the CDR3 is TGTGCCAGCTCACCGGCCACAGGGGGAAGAAATCAGCCCCAGCATTTT.

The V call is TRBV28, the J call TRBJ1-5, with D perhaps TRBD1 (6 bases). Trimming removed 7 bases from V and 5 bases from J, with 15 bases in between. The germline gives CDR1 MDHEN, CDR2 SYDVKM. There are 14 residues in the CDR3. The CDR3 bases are TGTGCCAGCACCCTAACAGGGTATGATCAGCCCCAGCATTTT. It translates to CASTLTGYDQPQHF.